Listed below are T cell receptor beta chains from one sample, sequenced in a study of T cell responses to AZD1222 COVID-19 vaccine. TCRdb's copy holds only in-frame clones and misses some; the assay was immunoSEQ multiplex PCR. The repertoire consists of some 81,000 clones, with 80% to 95% occurring once and the leading ten covering around a tenth. The input for sequencing was peripheral blood, taken 28 days after the second AZD1222 dose. These receptor sequences come from an adult who received the AZD1222 COVID-19 vaccine. CDR3s leave out the opening cysteine and the closing phenylalanine or tryptophan. The order of the fields is D gene, V gene, CDR3 protein. D genes are given only for firm matches.

>TRBD1|TRBV28
PGLHQTGEFNQPQH
>.|TRBV12-3/TRBV12-4
ASSNRENYGYT
>.|TRBV10-2
ASIGGNYGYT
>.|TRBV19
ASAGAFDGDGYT
>.|TRBV20-1
STGGNGYT
>TRBD1|TRBV29-1
SVNRGNSNQPQH
>.|TRBV2
ASNRETPNTEAF
>TRBD1|TRBV5-8
ASSAGQIPNSPLH
>.|TRBV4-1
ASSRVGQSDTQY
>TRBD1|TRBV28
ASKEDRVNTEAF
>.|TRBV4-1
ASSQDQHSPLH
>TRBD1|TRBV18
ASSPRRGLMTGELF
>.|TRBV7-3
ASSSRGTGDYNEQF
>.|TRBV2
ASTQEEGTLEAF
>.|TRBV5-1
ASSPGTADEKLF
>.|TRBV28
ASSFMPQANYGYT
>.|TRBV19
ASSIFDSSYGYT
>.|TRBV18
ASSPGKFGGELF
>TRBD1|TRBV15
ATSRDREGSGYT
>TRBD1|TRBV10-1
ASSEGGQGHTGELF
>.|TRBV9
ASSQAGQSTDTQY
>TRBD1|TRBV27
ASSLGTGGVSPLH
>.|TRBV28
ASIGGLGNTIY
>.|TRBV28
ASSLSEQGDIQY
>.|TRBV15
ATSRALPTEAF
>TRBD1|TRBV4-2
ASSQAGTVITGELF
>.|TRBV10-1
ASSFGVGYEQF
>.|TRBV7-9
ASSLSANYGYT
>.|TRBV7-9
ASGGANEKLF
>TRBD1|TRBV5-1
ASSLQPTGARANYGYT
>TRBD2|TRBV5-1
ASSFSGIGTDTQY
>.|TRBV30
AWVPQGLISGNTIY
>.|TRBV5-5
ASSYQYEQY
>.|TRBV5-5
ASSLASGHGYT
>.|TRBV19
ASSAFYRSSYEQY
>.|TRBV20-1
SASQGRLFGYT
>TRBD2|TRBV5-1
ASSWSGGAGNGDEQF
>.|TRBV2
ARGGVSYEQY
>.|TRBV4-1
ASSPETGRSTGELF
>TRBD2|TRBV19
ASSMTSATYEQY
>.|TRBV5-1
ASSFSTLESTDTQY
>.|TRBV5-1
ASSFMESNEKLF
>TRBD1|TRBV7-9
ASSSSGQANQPQH
>.|TRBV7-2
ASSLFGPNTEAF
>.|TRBV20-1
SASPAERYSGANVLT
>.|TRBV19
ASSIGRKTSYNEQF
>TRBD1|TRBV6-5
ASSIDRARELF
>.|TRBV11-2
ASEEPRTEAF
>TRBD1|TRBV7-9
ASSGPLGQGSNYGYT
>.|TRBV4-1
ASSQNIALSGNTIY
>.|TRBV30
AWSYGGNTEAF
>TRBD1|TRBV7-7
ASSLGTGSSYEQY
>.|TRBV4-2
ASSQDGVAAYNEQF
>TRBD1|TRBV30
AWSRTGTNEKLF
>.|TRBV7-8
ASSLAQGRVEQY